Below are 15 T cell receptor beta chains sequenced from a single sample in a study of T-cell memory formation after mild COVID-19. TCRdb processed the 5' RACE reads anew with MiXCR; each CDR3 protein has one entry. The sample records some 150,000 distinct CDR3 sequences, roughly 6.2% being singletons. The sequenced sample consisted of PBMCs or a T cell subset sorted from them (not recorded which). Receptors were obtained from an adult woman who had mild COVID-19 (a few samples of this study predate the infection). Cell type and time point are not known.

There are many counts of this clonotype. One end of the junction fails to match germline, which may point to a read error. This rearrangement joins TRBV29-1 to TRBJ1-1; weak D call: TRBD1 (5 bases). Germline V lookup: CDR1 SQVTM, CDR2 ANQGSEA. The CDR3 runs 15 residues. DNA for the CDR3: TGCAGCGCTGAAGGACCGGGACGGATGAACACTGAAGCTTTCTTT. Amino acids: CSAEGPGRMNTEAFF.

The genes are TRBV18 and TRBJ2-3; D uncertain. Germline V gene data show CDR1 as KGHSH and CDR2 as LQKENI. The germline V and J ends were trimmed by 7 bases and 3 bases, with 8 bases remaining between them. This CDR3 has 12 amino acids. CDR3 nucleotide sequence: TGTGCCAGCTTAGAAGGTACAGATACGCAGTATTTT. Translated, it gives CASLEGTDTQYF.

The V gene is TRBV12-3 or TRBV12-4, the J gene TRBJ1-4; tentatively, D is TRBD1 (6 bases). The CDR3 loop spans 14 amino acids. The V end lost 6 bases, the J end lost 10 bases, and 18 bases lay between the germline ends. The CDR3 reads CASSRRDTGRKLFF. CDR3 nucleotide sequence: TGTGCCAGCAGCCGGAGGGACACCGGAAGAAAACTGTTTTTT.

This clonotype was counted many times. The chain couples TRBV24-1 to TRBJ1-2; D call uncertain. Germline loops: CDR1 KGHDR, CDR2 SFDVKD. The V end was cut by 6 bases, the J end by 4 bases, with 17 bases between. The CDR3 runs to 15 residues. The CDR3 protein is CATSPGVGRTYGYTF. The DNA of the CDR3 is TGTGCCACCAGTCCAGGTGTGGGCAGGACCTATGGCTACACCTTC.

Ten or more counts support this clonotype. This chain links TRBV12-3 or TRBV12-4 with TRBJ1-1, with no clear D. Trimming removed 6 bases from V and 4 bases from J, with 12 bases in between. This CDR3 has 13 residues. In DNA, the CDR3 is TGTGCCAGCAGCCCGGGTGGAGGCACTGAAGCTTTCTTT. This translates into CASSPGGGTEAFF.

The V gene is TRBV2, the J gene TRBJ1-2; 7 positions match TRBD1. The V gene end was trimmed by 6 bases and the J gene end by 4 bases; junction bases not matched to a gene: 5. CDR1 SNHLY and CDR2 FYNNEI come from the germline V gene. This CDR3 has 13 residues. In DNA form, the CDR3 reads TGTGCCAGCAGGGCAGGGGGGGTCTATGGCTACACCTTC. Encoded protein: CASRAGGVYGYTF.

Only a few counts were recorded for this clonotype. The chain uses TRBV12-3 or TRBV12-4 and TRBJ1-1, with a tentative D call TRBD1 (5 bases). The V end was cut by 3 bases, the J end by 4 bases, with 15 bases between. The CDR3 loop spans 15 amino acids. The CDR3 loop reads CASSLGRGDFTEAFF. CDR3 in DNA: TGTGCCAGCAGTTTGGGTCGGGGGGACTTCACTGAAGCTTTCTTT.

Ten or more counts support this clonotype. The CDR3 region has the DNA TGTGCCAGCAGCTTACGGGAAGTTAACACCGGGGAGCTGTTTTTT. This codes for CASSLREVNTGELFF. The chain is built from TRBV7-9 and TRBJ2-2; D is possibly TRBD2 (5 bases). This CDR3 region has 15 residues. V was pared by 2 bases and J by 2 bases, with 9 bases between. CDR1 is SEHNR and CDR2 is FQNEAQ in the germline V gene (reference sequence). The variable domain in full, with the rest retrieved from reference TRBV7-9 and TRBJ2-2, is DTGVSQNPRHKITKRGQNVTFRCDPISEHNRLYWYRQTLGQGPEFLTYFQNEAQLEKSRLLSDRFSAERPKGSFSTLEIQRTEQGDSAMYLCASSLREVNTGELFFGEGSRLTVL.

Many counts were recorded for this clonotype. The chain recombines TRBV6-1 with TRBJ1-1; TRBD1 matches 9 bases. CDR3 length: 13 residues. The junction had 3 bases not matched to a gene; V was cut back by 5 bases and J by 5 bases. Germline assignment: CDR1 MNHNS and CDR2 SASEGT. In DNA form, the CDR3 reads TGTGCCAGCAGTTCCGACAGGGGGACTGAAGCTTTCTTT. It specifies CASSSDRGTEAFF.

V usage is TRBV20-1 and J usage is TRBJ2-7; TRBD2 matches at 9 bases. The CDR3 loop spans 16 amino acids. Trimming took 2 bases from V and 3 from J; bases not matched to a gene: 11. Germline CDR1 reads DFQATT; CDR2 reads SNEGSKA (reference sequence). This chain's CDR3 is CSARRGGGAAYYEQYF. The CDR3 region has the DNA TGCAGTGCTAGAAGAGGCGGGGGGGCTGCTTACTACGAGCAGTACTTC.

This clonotype was observed a handful of times. CDR3 region: CATSATGGGYTF. The CDR3 DNA reads TGTGCCACCAGTGCGACGGGTGGGGGCTACACCTTC. The chain is built from TRBV24-1 and TRBJ1-2; no reliable D call. V gave up 5 bases and J gave up 8 bases, with 11 bases separating them. CDR1 is KGHDR and CDR2 is SFDVKD in the germline V gene. CDR3 length equals 12 residues.

V and J are TRBV21-1 and TRBJ2-7; the DNA was not used to check the table's D call, TRBD1. TRBV21-1 is tagged as a pseudogene. This CDR3 region has 16 residues. CDR3 amino acids: CASSKALGGGRYEQYF. CDR3 DNA sequence: TGTGCCAGCAGCAAAGCGCTCGGGGGGGGCCGCTACGAGCAGTACTTC.

In its sample, this clonotype was seen a few times. The gene calls are TRBV12-3 or TRBV12-4 and TRBJ2-4; D is perhaps TRBD2 (6 bases). The CDR3 totals 14 residues. With 4 bases removed from V and 2 bases from J, the gap between germline ends came to 9 bases. The CDR3 region is CASSSGLTKNIQYF. The CDR3 DNA sequence: TGTGCCAGCAGTTCGGGACTTACCAAAAACATTCAGTACTTC.

This clonotype was recorded at least ten times. This chain joins TRBV7-9 and TRBJ2-5; D unresolved. The CDR3 contains 15 residues. Trimming left V 3 bases short and J 0 bases short, with 11 bases between. CDR1 is SEHNR, CDR2 FQNEAQ, per germline (reference sequence). CDR3 sequence: CASSLGTINQETQYF. CDR3 bases: TGTGCCAGCAGCTTGGGCACAATAAACCAAGAGACCCAGTACTTC.

This clonotype was observed at least ten times. V and J are TRBV7-2 and TRBJ1-1; D is perhaps TRBD1 (6 bases). This CDR3 contains 17 residues. The germline V gene has CDR1 SGHTA and CDR2 FQGNSA. With 1 base removed from V and 5 bases from J, the gap between germline ends came to 20 bases. CDR3 sequence (DNA): TGTGCCAGCAGCTTAGTGAGGGGGGGCGCGTTATCGACTGAAGCTTTCTTT. It yields the protein CASSLVRGGALSTEAFF. Full variable domain (outside the CDR3, taken from reference TRBV7-2 and TRBJ1-1): GAGVSQSPSNKVTEKGKDVELRCDPISGHTALYWYRQSLGQGLEFLIYFQGNSAPDKSGLPSDRFSAERTGGSVSTLTIQRTQQEDSAVYLCASSLVRGGALSTEAFFGQGTRLTVV.